This is a list of T cell receptor beta chains from one sample in a study of blood T cell repertoires in COVID-19. TCRdb's copy holds only in-frame clones and misses some; the assay was immunoSEQ multiplex PCR. Of 200,000 to 250,000 clones listed, approximately 85% are singletons. The sample comprised peripheral blood. These receptors all stem from a woman of 80 years or more with COVID-19, enrolled during active disease. CDR3s leave out the opening cysteine and the closing phenylalanine or tryptophan.

v_gene: TRBV18; CDR3aa: ASSPQIEETQY
v_gene: TRBV3-1/TRBV3-2; CDR3aa: ASSQVKLRGGNEQF
v_gene: TRBV7-9; CDR3aa: ASSPNRGAAGYT
v_gene: TRBV9; CDR3aa: ASSPGINSPLH
v_gene: TRBV28; CDR3aa: ASSLGGRVQPQH
v_gene: TRBV9; CDR3aa: ASSVVTHTGELF
v_gene: TRBV28; CDR3aa: ASSLPGQHLSGNTIY
v_gene: TRBV7-3; CDR3aa: ATKPSGAGGELF
v_gene: TRBV11-2; CDR3aa: ASSLAKPYEQY
v_gene: TRBV2; CDR3aa: AKTGVSTDTQY
v_gene: TRBV7-9; CDR3aa: ASSSNMNTEAF
v_gene: TRBV5-1; CDR3aa: ASTRGGPYEKLF
v_gene: TRBV6-5; CDR3aa: ASTQGPGQGEQY
v_gene: TRBV19; CDR3aa: ASSSWAFNYGYT
v_gene: TRBV7-9; CDR3aa: ASSLTGNEQF
v_gene: TRBV27; CDR3aa: ASSLYRDRPYGYT
v_gene: TRBV2; CDR3aa: ASSDRGAQPQH
v_gene: TRBV7-8; CDR3aa: ASSLSSSGLSYNEQF
v_gene: TRBV7-9; CDR3aa: ASSPTSVAYEQY
v_gene: TRBV28; CDR3aa: ASSTDRYSNQPQH
v_gene: TRBV18; CDR3aa: ASSPGTGEFYGYT
v_gene: TRBV6-5; CDR3aa: ASRLPGGKGTQY
v_gene: TRBV7-2; CDR3aa: ASSLGLAVYNEQF
v_gene: TRBV5-1; CDR3aa: ASSSRGSADTEAF
v_gene: TRBV5-1; CDR3aa: ASSRDYSTGELF
v_gene: TRBV30; CDR3aa: AWNVRQGGGYT
v_gene: TRBV6-5; CDR3aa: ASRTDANYGYT
v_gene: TRBV4-2; CDR3aa: ASSQLDGKREAF
v_gene: TRBV19; CDR3aa: ASRRQGLTDTQY
v_gene: TRBV7-4; CDR3aa: ASSSGQRANYGYT
v_gene: TRBV10-3; CDR3aa: AISGTVNEKLF
v_gene: TRBV19; CDR3aa: ASRGSSGRNEQY
v_gene: TRBV3-1/TRBV3-2; CDR3aa: ASSQDQGQSTEAF
v_gene: TRBV27; CDR3aa: ASSRSVAYGDNQPQH
v_gene: TRBV15; CDR3aa: ATSRDPGQPEAF
v_gene: TRBV29-1; CDR3aa: SMGQGKNTEAF
v_gene: TRBV7-2; CDR3aa: ASSLALAGTDTQY
v_gene: TRBV5-5; CDR3aa: ASRIGLAGTYNEQF
v_gene: TRBV6-1; CDR3aa: ASSEAPLAGDAGELF
v_gene: TRBV7-3; CDR3aa: ASSRTSRETQY
v_gene: TRBV5-1; CDR3aa: ASSWGQGRGNTEAF
v_gene: TRBV24-1; CDR3aa: ATSSTGDWGYGYT
v_gene: TRBV27; CDR3aa: ASSLSGIVGRRETQY
v_gene: TRBV7-3; CDR3aa: ASSFAQGGNTIY
v_gene: TRBV2; CDR3aa: ASSGAVSYEQY
v_gene: TRBV3-1/TRBV3-2; CDR3aa: ASSQRGGLAAGELF
v_gene: TRBV6-2/TRBV6-3; CDR3aa: ASSYGLQGGTEAF